This TCR beta chain was captured by sequencing in a study of cytomegalovirus exposure and HLA in healthy donors. Study-level background: Among the 400 or so donors who were genotyped, about 79% fell in the genetic ancestry cluster that is associated with self-reported Caucasian donors. Study-level results: Later analysis demonstrated an association between a missense DCLRE1C variant and TCR beta V- and J-gene trimming. Sequences of the TCR beta chain were said to predict the HLA-A and HLA-B alleles of most subjects accurately. An analysis was carried out later, and it reportedly showed fewer N-insertions in an Asian-associated ancestry cluster than the approximately 670-donor mean.

This PCR relied on a set of 60 Vbeta primers and 13 Jbeta primers. Repertoires were generated with immunoSEQ multiplex PCR, while TCRdb's copy carries only in-frame clones and drops some. The data show roughly 120,000 clones, 86% seen once. Germline lookup yields CDR1 KGHSH and CDR2 LQKENI. The V gene end was trimmed by 1 base and the J gene end by 8 bases; junction bases not matched to a gene: 5. The length of the CDR3 is 15 residues. In this sample, this clone turned up many times. The antigen is not known. Material: PBMCs. V and J are TRBV18 and TRBJ1-4, with 9 bases aligning to TRBD1. The TCR originated in a man aged 35 to 55 in good health and CMV-seronegative. The CDR3 DNA reads as TGTGCCAGCTCACCACGGGGACAGGGTAGCGAAAAACTGTTTTTT. This encodes CASSPRGQGSEKLFF.